This is a list of T cell receptor beta chains from one sample in a study of PD-L1 blockade in urothelial cancer. Produced via immunoSEQ multiplex PCR; TCRdb's table is partial and in-frame only. The sample has more than 70,000 clones; roughly nine tenths are singletons. The source was PBMCs, collected around atezolizumab (anti-PD-L1) treatment. The receptors shown here come from a man in his 60s with urothelial cancer. The CDR3 runs from the conserved cysteine through the conserved F or W. D genes are given only for firm matches. The size field is filled for only some rows; it gives once, few, many or a size class.

j_call | v_call | d_call | clone_size | cdr3_aa | cdr3_nt
TRBJ1-1 | TRBV10-1 | TRBD1 | - | CASSTGQGNTEAFF | TGCGCCAGCAGTACGGGACAGGGGAACACTGAAGCTTTCTTT
TRBJ2-1 | TRBV27 | TRBD2 | - | CASSSAGLAGRNEQFF | TGTGCCAGCAGTTCCGCGGGACTAGCGGGCCGAAATGAGCAGTTCTTC
TRBJ2-5 | TRBV6-1 | TRBD1 | - | CASSEGTGTFRETQYF | TGTGCCAGCAGTGAAGGGACAGGAACCTTCAGGGAGACCCAGTACTTC
TRBJ1-5 | TRBV4-3 | TRBD1 | - | CASSHDRGQPQHF | TGCGCCAGCAGTCACGACAGGGGTCAGCCCCAGCATTTT
TRBJ2-1 | TRBV5-6 | - | - | CASSSRGRGNYNEQFF | TGTGCCAGCAGCTCCCGTGGAAGGGGAAACTACAATGAGCAGTTCTTC
TRBJ2-6 | TRBV30 | - | - | CAWSVVSSSGANVLTF | TGTGCCTGGAGTGTGGTTAGCAGCTCTGGGGCCAACGTCCTGACTTTC
TRBJ2-6 | TRBV10-3 | - | - | CAIPGPVRSGANVLTF | TGTGCCATTCCAGGGCCGGTTCGGTCTGGGGCCAACGTCCTGACTTTC
TRBJ1-5 | TRBV1 | - | - | CTSRGQGDYQPQHF | TGCACCAGCCGGGGACAGGGGGATTATCAGCCCCAGCATTTT
TRBJ1-2 | TRBV7-2 | - | - | CASSLSKEIGYTF | TGTGCCAGCAGCTTGTCCAAAGAGATTGGCTACACCTTC
TRBJ1-5 | TRBV6-5 | - | - | CASSFTAGPGNQPQHF | TGTGCCAGCAGTTTCACGGCAGGACCGGGGAATCAGCCCCAGCATTTT
TRBJ1-5 | TRBV19 | - | - | CASSIWPEGNQPQHF | TGTGCCAGTAGTATATGGCCGGAGGGCAATCAGCCCCAGCATTTT
TRBJ1-2 | TRBV6-1 | TRBD1 | - | CASDRTGAFYTF | TGTGCCAGTGATAGGACAGGGGCCTTCTACACCTTC
TRBJ2-2 | TRBV19 | TRBD1 | - | CASSNRGLFAGELFF | TGTGCCAGTAGTAACAGGGGGCTTTTTGCCGGGGAGCTGTTTTTT
TRBJ2-7 | TRBV28 | TRBD2 | - | CASSTPGLNYEQYF | TGTGCCAGCAGTACACCGGGACTAAATTACGAGCAGTACTTC
TRBJ2-2 | TRBV13 | TRBD2 | - | CASSPGTSGRYDNTGELFF | TGTGCCAGCAGCCCAGGGACTAGCGGGAGATATGATAACACCGGGGAGCTGTTTTTT
TRBJ2-7 | TRBV7-9 | - | - | CASSLTTGQGEQYF | TGTGCCAGCAGCTTAACTACAGGGCAGGGCGAGCAGTACTTC
TRBJ1-2 | TRBV5-1 | - | - | CASSLNSHGYTF | TGCGCCAGCAGCTTGAACAGTCATGGCTACACCTTC
TRBJ1-4 | TRBV5-4 | - | - | CASRSMSSTNEKLFF | TGTGCCAGCAGGTCAATGTCATCAACTAATGAAAAACTGTTTTTT
TRBJ2-7 | TRBV5-1 | - | once | CASSLDTYEQYF | TGCGCCAGCAGCTTGGATACCTACGAGCAGTACTTC
TRBJ1-2 | TRBV7-9 | TRBD1 | - | CASSQETGSYGGYTF | TGTGCCAGCAGCCAAGAGACAGGGTCCTATGGAGGCTACACCTTC
TRBJ2-5 | TRBV7-2 | - | - | CASSLEAEETQYF | TGTGCCAGCAGCTTAGAGGCGGAAGAGACCCAGTACTTC
TRBJ2-1 | TRBV11-2 | TRBD2 | - | CASRRPGLGRNEQFF | TGTGCCAGCCGTCGTCCAGGACTAGGCAGAAATGAGCAGTTCTTC
TRBJ1-2 | TRBV5-6 | TRBD1 | - | CASSQDRGLYGYTF | TGTGCCAGCAGCCAGGACAGGGGGCTTTATGGCTACACCTTC
TRBJ1-6 | TRBV18 | TRBD1 | - | CASSMDRVTSPLHF | TGTGCCAGCTCAATGGACAGGGTGACCTCACCCCTCCACTTT
TRBJ2-7 | TRBV5-1 | TRBD2 | - | CASSLDAGGVYEQYF | TGCGCCAGCAGCTTGGACGCGGGAGGGGTGTACGAGCAGTACTTC
TRBJ2-7 | TRBV6-1 | TRBD1 | - | CASSVGRGTYEQYF | TGTGCCAGCAGTGTGGGCAGGGGGACCTACGAGCAGTACTTC
TRBJ2-5 | TRBV9 | TRBD2 | - | CASSVEGTSGGFGTQYF | TGTGCCAGCAGCGTAGAAGGGACTAGCGGGGGGTTCGGGACCCAGTACTTC
TRBJ1-2 | TRBV19 | TRBD1 | - | CASSIGRQGRGYTF | TGTGCCAGTAGTATCGGTAGACAGGGGAGGGGCTACACCTTC
TRBJ2-2 | TRBV10-1 | - | - | CASSEDSNTGELFF | TGCGCCAGCAGTGAGGACAGTAACACCGGGGAGCTGTTTTTT
TRBJ1-2 | TRBV2 | - | few | CASSEAVSGYTF | TGTGCCAGCAGTGAAGCGGTTAGTGGCTACACCTTC
TRBJ1-1 | TRBV10-2 | - | once | CASSEGKNTEAFF | TGCGCCAGCAGTGAGGGCAAGAACACTGAAGCTTTCTTT
TRBJ1-3 | TRBV2 | - | - | CASSENSLTGNTIYF | TGTGCCAGCAGTGAAAACAGCCTGACTGGAAACACCATATATTTT
TRBJ2-6 | TRBV4-1 | - | - | CASSQVSWTASGANVLTF | TGCGCCAGCAGCCAAGTAAGCTGGACAGCCTCTGGGGCCAACGTCCTGACTTTC
TRBJ2-5 | TRBV21-1 | - | - | CASEGTQYF | TGTGCCAGCGAGGGGACCCAGTACTTC
TRBJ2-2 | TRBV4-2 | - | - | CASSQVNGIGELFF | TGTGCCAGCAGCCAAGTGAACGGGATCGGGGAGCTGTTTTTT
TRBJ2-3 | TRBV18 | TRBD1 | once | CASSPGTANTDTQYF | TGTGCCAGCTCACCAGGGACAGCAAACACAGATACGCAGTATTTT
TRBJ2-7 | TRBV19 | - | once | CASSIDAQGVYEQYF | TGTGCCAGTAGTATAGATGCACAGGGAGTCTACGAGCAGTACTTC